A single sample gave rise to the 31 T cell receptor beta chains below, sequenced in a study of blood T cells in healthy people across ages. The second PCR ran about 6 to 12 cycles with a sample-barcoded 5' primer and J-beta primers. TCRdb fed the 5' RACE reads into MiXCR, producing one record per CDR3 protein. The sample lists 910,000 or so distinct CDR3 sequences; roughly 47% were seen once. Sequencing input: blood. These receptors came from an older woman in good health.

The chain couples TRBV9 to TRBJ1-1; 9 positions match TRBD1. Germline V gene data show CDR1 as SGDLS and CDR2 as YYNGEE. J was trimmed by 6 bases and V by 0 bases; bases with no gene match: 3. The CDR3 loop spans 14 amino acids. The CDR3 DNA sequence: TGTGCCAGCAGCGTAGTGGGGACAGGGCCTGAAGCTTTCTTT. Translated, it gives CASSVVGTGPEAFF. The full variable domain, its missing parts supplied by reference TRBV9 and TRBJ1-1, is DSGVTQTPKHLITATGQRVTLRCSPRSGDLSVYWYQQSLDQGLQFLIQYYNGEERAKGNILERFSAQQFPDLHSELNLSSLELGDSALYFCASSVVGTGPEAFFGQGTRLTVV.

The chain couples TRBV20-1 to TRBJ1-6; D might be TRBD1 (6 bases). With 4 bases removed from V and 0 bases from J, the gap between germline ends came to 10 bases. Germline CDR1 is DFQATT and CDR2 is SNEGSKA (reference sequence). This CDR3 contains 15 residues. The CDR3 DNA sequence: TGCAGTGCTACCGGACAGAGCTCCTATAATTCACCCCTCCACTTT. The encoded protein is CSATGQSSYNSPLHF.

V usage is TRBV20-1 and J usage is TRBJ2-5; 9 nucleotides match TRBD1. The DNA end is a closer match to TRBJ2-7, so the J assignment may be wrong. Germline CDR1 reads DFQATT; CDR2 reads SNEGSKA (reference sequence). The CDR3 runs 14 residues. The CDR3 nucleotides are TGCAGTGCTAAACCCTACGGGACAGGGTGCGAGCAGTACTTC. Translating gives CSAKPYGTGCEQYF.

This rearrangement joins TRBV4-1 to TRBJ1-5; D unclear. The CDR3 extends over 14 amino acids. Germline CDR1 reads MGHRA; CDR2 reads YSYEKL. V was clipped by 3 bases and J by 2 bases, with 8 bases between them. The CDR3 DNA sequence: TGCGCCAGCAGCCACCAGGCTCGCAATCAGCCCCAGCATTTT. Amino acids: CASSHQARNQPQHF.

The chain has TRBV24-1 and TRBJ2-7; D is unresolved. The germline CDR1 and CDR2 sequences are KGHDR and SFDVKD. CDR3 length equals 12 residues. The V end lost 5 bases, the J end lost 5 bases, and 9 bases lay between the germline ends. The CDR3: CATSGTADEQYF. The DNA for the CDR3 is TGTGCCACCAGTGGAACGGCTGACGAGCAGTACTTC.

The table lists this clonotype with many counts. The CDR3: CASSFSGSGETQYF. The CDR3 DNA follows: TGTGCCAGCAGCTTTTCTGGGTCGGGGGAGACCCAGTACTTC. The V gene is TRBV7-9, the J gene TRBJ2-5; the D gene is possibly TRBD2 (5 bases). The V and J ends lost 3 bases and 5 bases respectively, with 13 bases between them. Germline V gene data show CDR1 as SEHNR and CDR2 as FQNEAQ (reference sequence). The CDR3 runs 14 residues.

The chain recombines TRBV5-1 with TRBJ2-1, with 8 bases fitting TRBD2. The CDR3 sequence is 15 residues long. The germline V gene has CDR1 SGHRS and CDR2 YFSETQ. V dropped 0 bases and J dropped 8; count of bases not matched to a gene: 7. CDR3 loop: CASSLAPGGPYEQFF. CDR3 nucleotide sequence: TGCGCCAGCAGCTTGGCACCGGGAGGGCCCTATGAGCAGTTCTTC.

This clonotype was seen a few times. CDR3: CASTPGLLNQPQHF. The CDR3 nucleotides are TGTGCCAGCACCCCGGGCCTACTCAATCAGCCCCAGCATTTT. The rearrangement uses TRBV12-3 or TRBV12-4 and TRBJ1-5; D is unclear. V was cut by 7 bases and J by 3 bases, with 13 bases left in between. The CDR3 runs 14 residues.

This clonotype has more than one count but fewer than ten. The V and J genes are TRBV6-1 and TRBJ1-5; D is possibly TRBD1 (5 bases). The ends were cut back, 6 bases at V and 4 bases at J, with 13 bases in the middle. Germline values: CDR1 MNHNS, CDR2 SASEGT. The CDR3 sequence is 14 residues long. CDR3 nucleotide sequence: TGTGCCAGCAGCCCGGGGGTCAGGAATCAGCCCCAGCATTTT. Its translation is CASSPGVRNQPQHF.

This clonotype has just a few counts. The chain links TRBV28 to TRBJ2-7, with a tentative D call TRBD1 (6 bases). Trimming removed 5 bases from V and 4 bases from J, with 15 bases in between. This CDR3 is 14 amino acids long. Per germline, CDR1 MDHEN and CDR2 SYDVKM. The DNA for the CDR3 is TGTGCCAGCAGTCCATCGGGACAACCTTACGAGCAGTACTTC. Translated: CASSPSGQPYEQYF. Based on the CDR3 plus reference TRBV28 and TRBJ2-7, the full variable domain is DVKVTQSSRYLVKRTGEKVFLECVQDMDHENMFWYRQDPGLGLRLIYFSYDVKMKEKGDIPEGYSVSREKKERFSLILESASTNQTSMYLCASSPSGQPYEQYFGPGTRLTVT.

The chain is built from TRBV28 and TRBJ2-7; the D is unclear. V lost 2 bases, J lost 4 bases, and 15 bases lay in between. CDR3 length: 15 amino acids. Germline CDR1 is MDHEN and CDR2 is SYDVKM. CDR3 coding DNA: TGTGCCAGCAGTTTAGCGTCCCGAAACTATTACGAGCAGTACTTC. This encodes CASSLASRNYYEQYF. The entire variable domain, with the rest obtained from reference TRBV28 and TRBJ2-7, is as follows: DVKVTQSSRYLVKRTGEKVFLECVQDMDHENMFWYRQDPGLGLRLIYFSYDVKMKEKGDIPEGYSVSREKKERFSLILESASTNQTSMYLCASSLASRNYYEQYFGPGTRLTVT.

The chain couples TRBV18 to TRBJ2-5; possible D gene TRBD2, 7 bases. The CDR3 runs 15 residues. The V end lost 0 bases, the J end lost 2 bases, and 10 bases lay between the germline ends. CDR1 KGHSH and CDR2 LQKENI come from the germline V gene. CDR3: CASSPPAGAQETQYF. The DNA for the CDR3 is TGTGCCAGCTCACCACCCGCGGGGGCACAAGAGACCCAGTACTTC. The full variable domain, with the rest looked up from reference TRBV18 and TRBJ2-5, is NAGVMQNPRHLVRRRGQEARLRCSPMKGHSHVYWYRQLPEEGLKFMVYLQKENIIDESGMPKERFSAEFPKEGPSILRIQQVVRGDSAAYFCASSPPAGAQETQYFGPGTRLLVL.

The chain carries TRBV4-2 and TRBJ2-3; D gene unclear. The V and J ends lost 2 bases and 7 bases respectively, with 10 bases between them. Per the germline V gene, CDR1 is LGHNA and CDR2 is YNFKEQ. The CDR3 is 13 residues long. CDR3 DNA sequence: TGTGCCAGCAGCCAATCAGAGGCCTATACGCAGTATTTT. Protein product: CASSQSEAYTQYF.

The chain uses TRBV2 and TRBJ2-4, with D possibly TRBD2 on 5 matching bases. In germline, CDR1 is SNHLY, CDR2 FYNNEI. The CDR3 has 14 residues. The germline V and J ends were trimmed by 2 bases and 9 bases, with 14 bases remaining between them. CDR3 loop: CASSERSPGSIQYF. The DNA of the CDR3 is TGTGCCAGCAGTGAACGGTCACCGGGAAGCATTCAGTACTTC.

The chain is built from TRBV20-1 and TRBJ2-3; TRBD2 matches 9 bases. Losses at the gene ends were 3 bases for V and 5 bases for J; bases not matched to a gene: 6. The germline CDR1 and CDR2 sequences are DFQATT and SNEGSKA (reference sequence). The CDR3 consists of 14 residues. The CDR3 sequence is CSASRTSEGDTQYF. CDR3 in DNA: TGCAGTGCTAGCAGGACTAGCGAGGGAGATACGCAGTATTTT.

The chain combines TRBV12-3 or TRBV12-4 with TRBJ2-7; D is tentatively TRBD1 or TRBD2 (5 bases each). CDR3 length equals 13 residues. V dropped 6 bases and J dropped 7 bases, with 16 bases sitting between them. CDR3 DNA: TGTGCCAGCAGACTCCGGGACGGCAATGAGCAGTACTTC. Its translation: CASRLRDGNEQYF.

The chain combines TRBV10-3 with TRBJ2-7; 7 nucleotides align to TRBD1. V lost 7 bases to trimming and J lost 0 bases; unmatched junction nucleotides: 12. Germline V CDR1 and CDR2: ENHRY, SYGVKD. The CDR3 covers 16 residues. This chain's CDR3 is CAINLTGPGHSYEQYF. The CDR3 DNA follows: TGTGCCATCAATCTGACAGGGCCCGGCCACTCCTACGAGCAGTACTTC.

V is TRBV29-1 and J is TRBJ2-7, with 7 nucleotides matching TRBD2. The CDR3 extends over 12 amino acids. CDR1 SQVTM and CDR2 ANQGSEA come from the germline V gene. Trimming at V came to 6 bases and at J to 7 bases, leaving 9 bases not matched to a gene. The CDR3 region is CSVGGKDREQYF. The CDR3 DNA is TGCAGCGTGGGGGGGAAGGACCGAGAGCAGTACTTC.

This rearrangement joins TRBV5-6 to TRBJ2-1, with 7 bases matching TRBD2. V dropped 5 bases and J dropped 7; count of bases not matched to a gene: 12. From germline, CDR1 is SGHDT and CDR2 YYEEEE. The CDR3 consists of 15 residues. CDR3 in DNA: TGTGCCAGCAGGGGGGAGCTAGCGGCCTGGAATGAGCAGTTCTTC. Protein: CASRGELAAWNEQFF.

This clonotype was detected only a few times. The chain carries TRBV7-3 and TRBJ2-3, with 9 bases matching TRBD2. The germline V gene encodes CDR1 SGHTA and CDR2 FQGTGA. Trimming took 2 bases from V and 4 from J; bases not matched to a gene: 7. This CDR3 comprises 16 residues. CDR3 in DNA: TGTGCCAGCAGCTTAGGGCTAGCGGGAAAGGCAGATACGCAGTATTTT. Translated, it gives CASSLGLAGKADTQYF.

This clonotype was picked up one time. V usage is TRBV10-3 and J usage is TRBJ2-1, with D possibly matching TRBD2 (6 bases). The germline gives CDR1 ENHRY, CDR2 SYGVKD. The V end was cut by 4 bases, the J end by 3 bases, with 7 bases between. The CDR3 has 13 residues. The CDR3 is CAISAGLYNEQFF. CDR3 nucleotide sequence: TGTGCCATCAGTGCGGGACTCTACAATGAGCAGTTCTTC.

The table lists this clonotype with a count of one. The chain uses TRBV11-2 and TRBJ2-7; 8 nucleotides match TRBD2. Germline-derived CDR1 and CDR2 are SGHAT and FQNNGV. V lost 9 bases to trimming and J lost 0 bases; unmatched junction nucleotides: 1. This CDR3 comprises 12 residues. The CDR3, as DNA: TGTGCCAGTACTAGCGGCTCCTACGAGCAGTACTTC. It translates to CASTSGSYEQYF. The whole variable domain, filled in from reference TRBV11-2 and TRBJ2-7, reads EAGVAQSPRYKIIEKRQSVAFWCNPISGHATLYWYQQILGQGPKLLIQFQNNGVVDDSQLPKDRFSAERLKGVDSTLKIQPAKLEDSAVYLCASTSGSYEQYFGPGTRLTVT.

The chain couples TRBV20-1 to TRBJ1-5, with unresolved D. The CDR3 has 15 residues. Trimming took off 1 base at V and 5 bases at J, with 15 bases between the two ends. The germline V gene has CDR1 DFQATT and CDR2 SNEGSKA (reference sequence). The CDR3 sequence: CSARVDGRVDQPQHF. DNA of the CDR3: TGCAGTGCTAGAGTAGACGGGCGGGTCGATCAGCCCCAGCATTTT.

The chain carries TRBV5-1 and TRBJ2-1; D may correspond to TRBD1 or TRBD2 (6 bases each). The CDR3 has 18 residues. Germline lookup yields CDR1 SGHRS and CDR2 YFSETQ. V gave up 4 bases and J gave up 0 bases, with 20 bases separating them. CDR3 region: CASSAGYQGISSYNEQFF. The CDR3 nucleotides are TGCGCCAGCAGCGCGGGATATCAGGGGATCAGCTCCTACAATGAGCAGTTCTTC.

The DNA of the CDR3 is TGTGCCAGCAGTTCGGCTAGCGGGAGCAGGAAGACCCAGTACTTC. The encoded protein is CASSSASGSRKTQYF. The chain combines TRBV6-2 or TRBV6-3 with TRBJ2-7, with TRBD2 identical over 10 bases. The J call is doubtful: the DNA matches TRBJ2-5 better. Germline CDR1 is MNHEY and CDR2 is SVGEGT. The length of the CDR3 is 15 residues.

This chain connects TRBV7-2 to TRBJ1-5, with unresolved D. CDR1 is SGHTA, CDR2 FQGNSA, per germline. Between the trimmed V and J ends, which lost 5 bases and 0 bases, there was a span of 11 bases. This CDR3 has 15 residues. The CDR3 spells CASSAQAYSNQPQHF. CDR3 sequence (DNA): TGTGCCAGCAGCGCACAAGCATATAGCAATCAGCCCCAGCATTTT.

This rearrangement joins TRBV5-4 to TRBJ1-2; the match to TRBD1 covers 7 bases. Looked up from germline, CDR1 is SGHNT and CDR2 is YYREEE (reference sequence). The CDR3 covers 14 residues. J lost 1 base, V lost 3 bases, and 3 bases had no gene match. The CDR3 bases are TGTGCCAGCAGCTCCACAGGGGATAACTATGGCTACACCTTC. Its translation is CASSSTGDNYGYTF.

This clonotype was detected a few times. The rearrangement joins TRBV5-6 to TRBJ2-7; D possibly corresponds to TRBD2 (5 bases). The V and J ends lost 4 bases and 5 bases respectively, with 19 bases between them. CDR1 and CDR2 from the germline V gene are SGHDT and YYEEEE. There are 15 residues in the CDR3. The CDR3 protein is CASSLGMGSPHEQYF. The CDR3 bases are TGTGCCAGCAGCCTGGGCATGGGGAGCCCCCACGAGCAGTACTTC. The full variable domain, rest sourced from reference TRBV5-6 and TRBJ2-7, is DAGVTQSPTHLIKTRGQQVTLRCSPKSGHDTVSWYQQALGQGPQFIFQYYEEEERQRGNFPDRFSGHQFPNYSSELNVNALLLGDSALYLCASSLGMGSPHEQYFGPGTRLTVT.

V usage is TRBV20-1 and J usage is TRBJ2-3; 8 positions match TRBD2. The trim removed 5 bases at V and 2 bases at J, leaving 6 bases unmatched. Per the germline V gene, CDR1 is DFQATT and CDR2 is SNEGSKA (reference sequence). The CDR3 loop spans 14 amino acids. The CDR3 DNA sequence: TGCAGTGCTTCGGGAGCGGGAGCCACAGATACGCAGTATTTT. Translating it yields CSASGAGATDTQYF.

Comment on this clonotype: This could be a read error, since a much larger clone is one nucleotide away. This sequence joins TRBV12-3 or TRBV12-4 and TRBJ2-5; the D is unclear. The CDR3 is 14 amino acids. Trimming removed 5 bases at V and 5 bases at J, with 15 bases between. CDR3 amino acids: CASSVNPALETQYF. The CDR3 DNA reads TGTGCCAGCAGTGTAAACCCGGCGTTGGAGACCCAGTACTTC.

Written as DNA, the CDR3 is TGTGCCAGCAGCCTGGGACAGGGCTTACAAGAGACCCAGTACTTC. It specifies CASSLGQGLQETQYF. V is TRBV7-9 and J is TRBJ2-5; 9 positions match TRBD1. Germline V gene lookup returns CDR1 SEHNR and CDR2 FQNEAQ (reference sequence). The CDR3 extends over 15 amino acids. V was clipped by 5 bases and J by 2 bases; unmatched bases: 6.